These T cell receptor beta chains were read from a single sample in a study of cytomegalovirus exposure and HLA in healthy donors. Data came from immunoSEQ multiplex PCR; TCRdb stores just in-frame clones and leaves some out. The table lists approximately 140,000 clones, 80% of them singletons. Sequenced sample: PBMCs. These TCRs come from a male donor in good health and CMV-seropositive. The conserved cysteine and the conserved F or W are not part of the CDR3 here.

>TRBJ1-6|12|TRBV7-2
ASSYKTGTSPLH
>TRBJ1-5|14|TRBV18
ASSPGQGTGNQPQH
>TRBJ2-1|12|TRBV9
ASSVGLADNEQF
>TRBJ1-2|11|TRBV10-3
AISESLPGGYT
>TRBJ1-2|13|TRBV2
ASSDGTGAVGGYT
>TRBJ1-2|11|TRBV11-2
ASSLATGYGYT
>TRBJ2-4|12|TRBV18
ASSLDRGQNIQY
>TRBJ1-2|12|TRBV5-1
ASSSAGGHYGYT
>TRBJ1-1|13|TRBV11-2
ASSHRGGFNTEAF
>TRBJ1-2|11|TRBV28
AAISTTSPGYT
>TRBJ2-7|13|TRBV4-3
ASSQGERGVYEQY
>TRBJ2-3|12|TRBV28
ASSSGTGGDTQY
>TRBJ2-1|10|TRBV29-1
SVGDSYNEQF
>TRBJ2-7|11|TRBV27
ASSWGRTYEQY
>TRBJ2-5|13|TRBV19
ASSISSGRSETQY
>TRBJ1-2|11|TRBV30
AWSAGQTYGYT
>TRBJ1-6|15|TRBV4-2
ASSQLLRGGGNSPLH
>TRBJ2-7|13|TRBV4-1
ASSQDAGGSAEQY
>TRBJ2-1|17|TRBV7-2
ASSFFRTSGRAVEGVQF
>TRBJ2-7|11|TRBV19
ASSKDKSYEQY